The clone carrying this T cell receptor (beta chain) was recorded a few times. Its specificity is unknown. This sample's time point: patch test 1, 2 weeks after DPC sensitization. Specified treatment: therapeutic diphenylcyclopropenone sensitization with weekly scalp DPC. This sample was included in a study of human T cells and chemical hapten exposure. Study observations and caveats: TCRs at a frequency above 1 in 1000 stayed unchanged with DPC sensitization. Relative to control repertoires, expanded TCRs gave rise to significantly more large CDR3 similarity clusters.

V trimming: 5 bases; J trimming: 6 bases; junction bases outside the gene matches: 11. The CDR3 consists of 15 residues. Germline-derived CDR1 and CDR2 are SGHAT and FQDESV (reference sequence). TCRdb reprocessed the RACE reads via MiXCR and lists one record per CDR3 protein. The table has about 80,000 distinct CDR3 sequences, around 7.8% seen once. The sequence was obtained from a woman in her twenties or thirties with alopecia areata. Some clones in this sample may be carry-over from other donors' samples. Sample: whole blood, taken in connection with sensitization to the hapten diphenylcyclopropenone (DPC). V and J are TRBV11-1 and TRBJ2-7; 9 bases agree with TRBD1. CDR3 in amino acids: CASSRDRGGPREQYF. Written as DNA, the CDR3 is TGTGCCAGCAGCCGCGACAGGGGGGGCCCGCGCGAGCAGTACTTC.